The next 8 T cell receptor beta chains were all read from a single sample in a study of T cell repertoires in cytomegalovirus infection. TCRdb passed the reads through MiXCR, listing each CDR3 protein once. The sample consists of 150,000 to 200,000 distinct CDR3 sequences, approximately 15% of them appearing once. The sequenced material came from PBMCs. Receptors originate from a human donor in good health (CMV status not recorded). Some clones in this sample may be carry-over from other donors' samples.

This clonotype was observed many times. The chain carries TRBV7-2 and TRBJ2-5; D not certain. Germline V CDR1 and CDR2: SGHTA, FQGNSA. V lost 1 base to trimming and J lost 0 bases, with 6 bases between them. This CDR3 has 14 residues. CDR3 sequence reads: CASSLVRNQETQYF. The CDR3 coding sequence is TGTGCCAGCAGCTTAGTCCGGAACCAAGAGACCCAGTACTTC. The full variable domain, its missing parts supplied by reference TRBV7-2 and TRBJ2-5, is GAGVSQSPSNKVTEKGKDVELRCDPISGHTALYWYRQSLGQGLEFLIYFQGNSAPDKSGLPSDRFSAERTGGSVSTLTIQRTQQEDSAVYLCASSLVRNQETQYFGPGTRLLVL.

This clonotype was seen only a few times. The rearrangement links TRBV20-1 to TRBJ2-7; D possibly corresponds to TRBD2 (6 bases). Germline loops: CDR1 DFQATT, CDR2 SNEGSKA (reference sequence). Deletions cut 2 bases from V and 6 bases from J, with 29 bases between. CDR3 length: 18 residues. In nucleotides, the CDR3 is TGCAGTGCTAGACCATGGGGAGGCCGGGGAACCGTCGGGGGCGAGCAGTACTTC. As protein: CSARPWGGRGTVGGEQYF.

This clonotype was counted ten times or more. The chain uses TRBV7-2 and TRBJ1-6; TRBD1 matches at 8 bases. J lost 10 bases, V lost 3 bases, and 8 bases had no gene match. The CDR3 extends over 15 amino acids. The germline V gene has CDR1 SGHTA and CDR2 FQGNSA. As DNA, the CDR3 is TGTGCCAGCAGCTTTCAGGGGGCGAGCGAATCACCCCTCCACTTT. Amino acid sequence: CASSFQGASESPLHF.

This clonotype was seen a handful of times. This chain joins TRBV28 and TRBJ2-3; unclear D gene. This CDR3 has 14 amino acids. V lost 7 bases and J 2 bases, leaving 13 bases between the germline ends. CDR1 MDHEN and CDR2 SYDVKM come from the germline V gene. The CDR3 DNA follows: TGTGCCAGCAAGTCCAGACCCAACACAGATACGCAGTATTTT. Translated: CASKSRPNTDTQYF.

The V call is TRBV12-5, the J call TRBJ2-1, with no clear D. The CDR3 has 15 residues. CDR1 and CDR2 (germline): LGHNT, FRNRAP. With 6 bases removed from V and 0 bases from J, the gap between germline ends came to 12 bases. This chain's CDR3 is CASGGDLSSYNEQFF. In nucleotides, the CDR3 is TGTGCTAGTGGGGGCGACTTAAGCTCCTACAATGAGCAGTTCTTC.

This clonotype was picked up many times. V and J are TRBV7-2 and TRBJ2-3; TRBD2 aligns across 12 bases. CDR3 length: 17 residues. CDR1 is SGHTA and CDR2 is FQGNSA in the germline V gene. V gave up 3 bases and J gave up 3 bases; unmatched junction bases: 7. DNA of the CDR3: TGTGCCAGCAGCTTTTGGCTAGCGGGAGGGCTTACAGATACGCAGTATTTT. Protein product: CASSFWLAGGLTDTQYF.

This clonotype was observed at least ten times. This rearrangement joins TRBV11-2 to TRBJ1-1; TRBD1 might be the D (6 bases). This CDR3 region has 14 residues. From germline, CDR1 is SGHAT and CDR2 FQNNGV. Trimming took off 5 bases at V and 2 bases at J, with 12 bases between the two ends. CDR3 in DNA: TGTGCCAGCAGCCCCCGACAGGCCAACACTGAAGCTTTCTTT. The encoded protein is CASSPRQANTEAFF. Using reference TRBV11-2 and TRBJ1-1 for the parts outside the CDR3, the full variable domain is EAGVAQSPRYKIIEKRQSVAFWCNPISGHATLYWYQQILGQGPKLLIQFQNNGVVDDSQLPKDRFSAERLKGVDSTLKIQPAKLEDSAVYLCASSPRQANTEAFFGQGTRLTVV.

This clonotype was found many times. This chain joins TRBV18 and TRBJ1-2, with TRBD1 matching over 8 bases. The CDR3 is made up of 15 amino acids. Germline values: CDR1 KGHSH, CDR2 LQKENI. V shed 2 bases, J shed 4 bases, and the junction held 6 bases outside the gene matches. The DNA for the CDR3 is TGTGCCAGCTCACCATCTCAGGGGGCCGGCTATGGCTACACCTTC. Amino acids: CASSPSQGAGYGYTF.